This T cell receptor (beta chain) was sequenced in a study of PD-1 blockade in classical Hodgkin lymphoma. With no exception, relapse followed autologous stem cell transplantation in all patients, and brentuximab vedotin exposure varied. Measured with immunoSEQ multiplex PCR; TCRdb has only the in-frame clones, and not every one. Here the sample spans 25,000 to 35,000 clones, less than 80% being singletons. Germline V gene lookup returns CDR1 MNHEY and CDR2 SVGAGI. The CDR3 contains 14 residues. V gave up 4 bases and J gave up 1 base, with 10 bases separating them. Specimen: peripheral blood mononuclear cells (PBMCs), collected before the second cycle of nivolumab. The TCR comes from a human donor with classical Hodgkin lymphoma. V is TRBV6-5 and J is TRBJ2-5, with D possibly matching TRBD2 (6 bases). The CDR3 protein is CASSSRLVQETQYF. The CDR3 coding sequence is TGTGCCAGCAGTTCCAGACTAGTCCAAGAGACCCAGTACTTC.